The 21 T cell receptor beta chains below all came from one sample that was sequenced in a study of CD8 T cells in ankylosing spondylitis. TCRdb itself ran the 5' RACE reads through MiXCR, one entry per CDR3 protein. The data hold 250,000 to 300,000 distinct CDR3 sequences, with 20% observed a single time. Material for sequencing was blood, either unsorted or a sorted T cell fraction (not recorded which). The receptors originated from a male donor with ankylosing spondylitis or in good health (not recorded which).

The chain's CDR3 is CASSRGPTGELFF. DNA for the CDR3: TGTGCCAGCAGCCGTGGACCCACCGGGGAGCTGTTTTTT. V gene TRBV6-4 combines with J gene TRBJ2-2; no definite D call. The ends were cut back, 6 bases at V and 4 bases at J, with 9 bases in the middle. This CDR3 comprises 13 residues. Germline CDR1 is MRHNA and CDR2 is SNTAGT.

This clonotype showed up many times. The chain recombines TRBV11-1 with TRBJ2-1; D might be TRBD1 (6 bases). The CDR3 runs 13 residues. The V gene lost 5 bases and the J gene lost 9 bases, with 14 bases spanning the gap. From germline, CDR1 is SGHAT and CDR2 FQDESV (reference sequence). For the CDR3, the DNA is TGTGCCAGCAGCCCCAGGGGCAGGGCTGAGCAGTTCTTC. It yields the protein CASSPRGRAEQFF.

V is TRBV14 and J is TRBJ2-3; no firm D call. In germline, CDR1 is SGHDN, CDR2 FVKESK. The CDR3 extends over 13 amino acids. The V end lost 6 bases, the J end lost 4 bases, and 11 bases lay between the germline ends. The CDR3 reads CASSRVRADTQYF. As DNA, the CDR3 is TGTGCCAGCAGTCGGGTTCGGGCAGATACGCAGTATTTT.

In DNA form, the CDR3 reads TGTGCCAGCAGCCCCCAGCGGGCCACAGATACGCAGTATTTT. Encoded protein: CASSPQRATDTQYF. The chain is built from TRBV7-8 and TRBJ2-3; tentative D call: TRBD2 (6 bases). Deletions cut 5 bases from V and 2 bases from J, with 11 bases between. Looked up from germline, CDR1 is SGHVS and CDR2 is FQNEAQ. This CDR3 region has 14 residues.

The V call is TRBV11-2, the J call TRBJ2-3, with 8 bases fitting TRBD2. This CDR3 spans 14 amino acids. Germline V CDR1 and CDR2: SGHAT, FQNNGV. Unmatched junction bases numbered 7, after V lost 6 bases and J lost 5 bases. DNA of the CDR3: TGTGCCAGCAGAGAGGCGGGAGGAATAGATACGCAGTATTTT. The encoded protein is CASREAGGIDTQYF.

This clonotype was seen only a few times. This chain uses TRBV12-3 or TRBV12-4 with TRBJ1-2; D is unresolved. This CDR3 has 15 residues. V lost 4 bases, J lost 4 bases, and 16 bases lay in between. CDR3 bases: TGTGCCAGCAGTTCCCGCTCCTTTCCCCCCTATGGCTACACCTTC. Encoded protein: CASSSRSFPPYGYTF.

This clonotype was picked up a small number of times. CDR3 residues: CASSFSRKNTEAFF. The DNA for the CDR3 is TGTGCCAGCAGCTTTTCACGTAAGAACACTGAAGCTTTCTTT. The rearrangement joins TRBV12-3 or TRBV12-4 to TRBJ1-1, with unresolved D. Trimming took off 6 bases at V and 1 base at J, with 12 bases between the two ends. This CDR3 has 14 residues.

The chain has TRBV6-1 and TRBJ1-5; D unresolved. The V end was cut by 7 bases, the J end by 4 bases, with 14 bases between. Germline V CDR1 and CDR2: MNHNS, SASEGT. This CDR3 comprises 14 residues. CDR3 DNA sequence: TGTGCCAGCATCCACGGGCAGATAAATCAGCCCCAGCATTTT. Translating it yields CASIHGQINQPQHF.

The rearrangement links TRBV3-1 to TRBJ2-7; no firm D call. There are 13 residues in the CDR3. Trimming took 1 base from V and 7 from J, leaving 11 bases between them. Germline CDR1 LGHDT, CDR2 YNNKEL (reference sequence). In DNA, the CDR3 is TGTGCCAGCAGCCAAGTTCCCGCGGAAGAGCAGTACGTC. Translation gives CASSQVPAEEQYV.

This clonotype was detected a few times. The chain is built from TRBV5-1 and TRBJ1-2; tentative D call: TRBD1 (5 bases). CDR1 and CDR2 (germline): SGHRS, YFSETQ. This CDR3 is 12 amino acids long. V dropped 4 bases and J dropped 6 bases, with 10 bases sitting between them. Written as DNA, the CDR3 is TGCGCCAGCAGCCCCGGGACCGATGGCTACACCTTC. Protein: CASSPGTDGYTF.

In this sample, this clonotype turned up a few times. The CDR3 region is CASSFGAGSSYNSPLHF. Written as DNA, the CDR3 is TGTGCCAGCAGTTTCGGGGCAGGGAGCTCCTATAATTCACCCCTCCACTTT. The chain combines TRBV27 with TRBJ1-6; D might be TRBD1 (5 bases). CDR1 and CDR2 from the germline V gene are MNHEY and SMNVEV (reference sequence). The CDR3 is 17 amino acids. V was shortened by 3 bases and J by 0 bases, with 12 bases between the two germline ends.

There are a few counts of this clonotype. The chain uses TRBV20-1 and TRBJ1-4; 10 bases are shared with TRBD1. V gave up 5 bases and J gave up 5 bases; unmatched junction bases: 5. The germline CDR1 and CDR2 sequences are DFQATT and SNEGSKA (reference sequence). The CDR3 loop spans 14 amino acids. The CDR3 sequence: CSAPPGQGNEKLFF. The DNA of the CDR3 is TGCAGTGCTCCACCGGGACAGGGGAATGAAAAACTGTTTTTT.

A note on this clonotype: This may be a read error: a much more frequent sequence differs by one nucleotide. V is TRBV25-1 and J is TRBJ2-2, with D possibly TRBD2 on 5 matching bases. This CDR3 is built from 14 residues. Per the germline V gene, CDR1 is MGHDK and CDR2 is SYGVNS. The CDR3 here is CASSESGFAGKLFF. In nucleotides, the CDR3 is TGTGCCAGCAGTGAATCAGGTTTCGCCGGGAAGCTGTTTTTT.

Only a few counts were recorded for this clonotype. The V gene is TRBV6-1, the J gene TRBJ2-3; 10 bases align to TRBD1. Germline V lookup: CDR1 MNHNS, CDR2 SASEGT. This CDR3 comprises 19 residues. J lost 0 bases, V lost 6 bases, and 15 bases had no gene match. DNA for the CDR3: TGTGCCAGCAGCCCTCCCCGGACAGGGGGAATACCTAGCACAGATACGCAGTATTTT. Residues: CASSPPRTGGIPSTDTQYF.

The chain has TRBV15 and TRBJ2-3; D not certain. CDR3 length equals 15 residues. The V and J ends lost 0 bases and 2 bases respectively, with 9 bases between them. Germline V gene lookup returns CDR1 LNHNV and CDR2 YYDKDF (reference sequence). The CDR3 here is CATSRDSRLTDTQYF. Here the CDR3 DNA reads TGTGCCACCAGCAGAGATTCGAGGCTCACAGATACGCAGTATTTT.

The CDR3 protein is CASSLEPQETQYF. DNA of the CDR3: TGCGCCAGCAGCTTGGAGCCCCAAGAGACCCAGTACTTC. This rearrangement joins TRBV5-1 to TRBJ2-5; D not resolved. Germline V lookup: CDR1 SGHRS, CDR2 YFSETQ. This CDR3 is 13 amino acids long. Trimming took off 0 bases at V and 1 base at J, with 4 bases between the two ends.

The CDR3 bases are TGTGCCAGCAGCGAAAGGGGTTTGTACACTGAAGCTTTCTTT. As protein: CASSERGLYTEAFF. The rearrangement links TRBV12-3 or TRBV12-4 to TRBJ1-1; perhaps TRBD1 as D (5 bases). Trimming took off 6 bases at V and 3 bases at J, with 14 bases between the two ends. This CDR3 region has 14 residues.

This clonotype was seen at least ten times. The chain recombines TRBV29-1 with TRBJ2-1, with D possibly TRBD1 on 5 matching bases. The CDR3 covers 14 residues. V lost 3 bases, J lost 7 bases, and 16 bases lay in between. The V gene's germline CDR1 is SQVTM and CDR2 ANQGSEA. As DNA, the CDR3 is TGCAGCGTTGATGGGGCTTCGTTAGGAAATGAGCAGTTCTTC. Its protein is CSVDGASLGNEQFF.

This clonotype has a handful of counts. J is TRBJ2-2 and V is TRBV6-1, with 8 bases matching TRBD2. The V gene's germline CDR1 is MNHNS and CDR2 SASEGT. This CDR3 is 15 amino acids long. V was pared by 6 bases and J by 2 bases, with 5 bases of the junction left unmatched. CDR3 amino acids: CASSRGLANTGELFF. DNA of the CDR3: TGTGCCAGCAGCCGCGGACTAGCCAACACCGGGGAGCTGTTTTTT.

The chain joins TRBV3-1 to TRBJ2-7; 10 bases map to TRBD1. The CDR3 covers 16 residues. Trimming removed 2 bases from V and 5 bases from J; junction bases left unmatched: 9. CDR1 LGHDT and CDR2 YNNKEL come from the germline V gene (reference sequence). The DNA of the CDR3 is TGTGCCAGCAGCCAATTCCCCTCGACAGGGGGCAACGAGCAGTACGTC. Its protein is CASSQFPSTGGNEQYV.

This clonotype has ten or more counts. This rearrangement joins TRBV20-1 to TRBJ2-2; D is unclear. Germline-derived CDR1 and CDR2 are DFQATT and SNEGSKA (reference sequence). Trimming took off 0 bases at V and 7 bases at J, with 9 bases between the two ends. This CDR3 is built from 13 residues. This chain's CDR3 is CSARDPADGELFF. The CDR3 region has the DNA TGCAGTGCTAGAGATCCGGCAGACGGGGAGCTGTTTTTT.